These 26 T cell receptor beta chains came from one sample sequenced in a study of blood T cell repertoires in COVID-19 (dated by TCRdb to 2018 to 2020). Library method: the immunoSEQ multiplex PCR assay. The clones in this table, taken by TCRdb from immuneACCESS, are in-frame only. Not every clone is retained; where verified, under half of the shortfall comes from an unresolved V gene, and the cause of the rest is unknown. This sample holds 150,000 to 200,000 clones; approximately 90% were observed only once. Clones ranked in the top ten supply more than 2% of the sample. The source material was peripheral blood. The origin of the receptors is a man aged 18 to 29 with acute or convalescent COVID-19.

This chain uses TRBV6-5 with TRBJ1-2; maybe TRBD1 (6 bases). Germline CDR1 is MNHEY and CDR2 is SVGAGI. The CDR3 totals 15 residues. The V end lost 2 bases, the J end lost 4 bases, and 14 bases lay between the germline ends. Here the CDR3 reads CASSYDPPGAYGYTF. The CDR3 DNA sequence: TGTGCCAGCAGTTACGATCCGCCAGGGGCCTATGGCTACACCTTC.

Here the CDR3 reads CASSLAPTTWTEAFF. In DNA form, the CDR3 reads TGTGCCAGCAGCTTAGCGCCTACTACGTGGACTGAAGCTTTCTTT. The chain uses TRBV7-2 and TRBJ1-1; D ambiguous. The CDR3 loop spans 15 amino acids. V lost 0 bases, J lost 5 bases, and 13 bases lay in between. Germline V gene sequence: CDR1 SGHTA, CDR2 FQGNSA.

As to this clone: Relative to the germline gene, one junction end is altered; a read error may explain this. The V and J genes are TRBV7-2 and TRBJ2-1; unclear D gene. The CDR3 is made up of 12 amino acids. CDR1 and CDR2 from the germline V gene are SGHTA and FQGNSA. In nucleotides, the CDR3 is TGTGCCAGCAGCTTATCCTCCAATGAGCAGTTCTTC. Its protein product is CASSLSSNEQFF.

This rearrangement joins TRBV11-2 to TRBJ1-1, with 10 bases matching TRBD1. CDR3 size: 17 residues. Germline CDR1 reads SGHAT; CDR2 reads FQNNGV. The J segment lost 2 bases and the V segment lost 3 bases, leaving 9 bases of the junction unmatched. The CDR3 bases are TGTGCCAGCAGCTTCCCCGGGTGGACAGGGGGTAACACTGAAGCTTTCTTT. Protein product: CASSFPGWTGGNTEAFF.

This clone appeared once. This chain's CDR3 is CASSLKLNHYEQYF. In DNA form, the CDR3 reads TGCGCCAGCAGCTTGAAGCTCAACCACTACGAGCAGTACTTC. The chain joins TRBV5-1 to TRBJ2-7; D not resolved. V was pared by 1 base and J by 3 bases, with 11 bases between. Germline CDR1 is SGHRS and CDR2 is YFSETQ. CDR3 length: 14 residues.

This clone was seen once. This chain links TRBV29-1 with TRBJ1-1; unclear D gene. The germline V and J ends were trimmed by 4 bases and 4 bases, with 16 bases remaining between them. The CDR3 is made up of 14 amino acids. CDR1 and CDR2 from the germline V gene are SQVTM and ANQGSEA. In nucleotides, the CDR3 is TGCAGCGTTGTACCCCCGCAGAGGAGCACTGAAGCTTTCTTT. It yields the protein CSVVPPQRSTEAFF.

The genes are TRBV12-5 and TRBJ2-2, with D hard to call. Trimming removed 4 bases from V and 5 bases from J, with 2 bases in between. The CDR3 has 11 residues. Per germline, CDR1 LGHNT and CDR2 FRNRAP. CDR3 DNA sequence: TGTGCTAGTGGTTCGACCGGGGAGCTGTTTTTT. Protein: CASGSTGELFF.

The gene calls are TRBV19 and TRBJ1-2; 11 bases map to TRBD1. Trimming cost V 9 bases and J 5 bases; bases outside gene matches: 8. This CDR3 region has 14 residues. CDR1 is LNHDA, CDR2 SQIVND, per germline (reference sequence). CDR3 in amino acids: CASGLGQGGYGYTF. CDR3 in DNA: TGTGCCAGCGGCCTGGGACAGGGGGGATATGGCTACACCTTC.

V gene TRBV11-2 combines with J gene TRBJ2-3; tentative D call: TRBD2 (6 bases). The germline gives CDR1 SGHAT, CDR2 FQNNGV. This CDR3 is built from 16 residues. Trimming left V 5 bases short and J 2 bases short, with 17 bases between. CDR3 coding DNA: TGTGCCAGCAGCCCGGGACTCCAAAAGACCACAGATACGCAGTATTTT. This gives the protein CASSPGLQKTTDTQYF.

J is TRBJ1-1 and V is TRBV25-1; the match to TRBD1 covers 8 bases. The CDR3 sequence is 16 residues long. Per germline, CDR1 MGHDK and CDR2 SYGVNS. V gave up 8 bases and J gave up 7 bases; unmatched junction bases: 18. The CDR3 sequence: CASSWDRLNSAGEAFF. The CDR3 region has the DNA TGTGCCAGCTCCTGGGACAGGCTTAATAGCGCAGGTGAAGCTTTCTTT.

The V call is TRBV5-1, the J call TRBJ1-3; TRBD1 might be the D (5 bases). This CDR3 spans 14 amino acids. Trimming removed 5 bases from V and 0 bases from J, with 9 bases in between. Per germline, CDR1 SGHRS and CDR2 YFSETQ. The chain's CDR3 is CASRQAASGNTIYF. CDR3 sequence (DNA): TGCGCCAGCAGACAGGCGGCCTCTGGAAACACCATATATTTT.

In this sample, this clone turned up once. This sequence joins TRBV6-6 and TRBJ2-7; 11 bases map to TRBD1. The CDR3 runs 14 residues. Unmatched junction bases numbered 4, after V lost 5 bases and J lost 4 bases. CDR1 and CDR2 (germline): MNHNY, SVGAGI (reference sequence). This chain's CDR3 is CASSVGQGAYEQYF. The CDR3 DNA reads TGTGCCAGCAGTGTCGGACAGGGGGCTTACGAGCAGTACTTC.

V and J are TRBV4-1 and TRBJ2-1; 8 nucleotides align to TRBD2. From germline, CDR1 is MGHRA and CDR2 YSYEKL. The CDR3 sequence is 15 residues long. V lost 0 bases to trimming and J lost 8 bases; unmatched junction nucleotides: 6. CDR3 protein: CASSQDRGGRDEQFF. CDR3 DNA sequence: TGCGCCAGCAGCCAAGATCGGGGGGGCCGGGATGAGCAGTTCTTC.

The chain uses TRBV5-5 and TRBJ1-6, with D maybe TRBD1 (6 bases). Trimming left V 3 bases short and J 8 bases short, with 12 bases between. CDR1 and CDR2 from the germline V gene are SGHKS and YYEKEE (reference sequence). The CDR3 runs to 14 residues. CDR3 sequence reads: CASSSNQGYSPLHF. The DNA for the CDR3 is TGTGCCAGCAGCTCGAATCAGGGGTATTCACCCCTCCACTTT.

DNA for the CDR3: TGTGCCACCAGCCTTATCAGTGAGCAGTTCTTC. It is translated as CATSLISEQFF. The gene calls are TRBV15 and TRBJ2-1, with D unclear. Germline V gene sequence: CDR1 LNHNV, CDR2 YYDKDF (reference sequence). Between the trimmed V and J ends, which lost 5 bases and 9 bases, there was a span of 8 bases. This CDR3 comprises 11 residues.

The chain combines TRBV9 with TRBJ1-1; 12 bases line up with TRBD1. This CDR3 has 15 residues. Germline-derived CDR1 and CDR2 are SGDLS and YYNGEE. V was pared by 4 bases and J by 7 bases, with 8 bases of the junction left unmatched. CDR3 in DNA: TGTGCCAGCAGCTTGGGGACAGGGGGCTATTTTGAAGCTTTCTTT. Translating it yields CASSLGTGGYFEAFF.

This sequence joins TRBV27 and TRBJ1-2, with 9 bases aligning to TRBD1. The CDR3 spans 15 residues. From germline, CDR1 is MNHEY and CDR2 SMNVEV (reference sequence). The trim removed 4 bases at V and 6 bases at J, leaving 9 bases unmatched. As DNA, the CDR3 is TGTGCCAGCAGTTCTTTATACAGGGGGCGAGATGGCTACACCTTC. Protein product: CASSSLYRGRDGYTF.

This chain uses TRBV5-3 with TRBJ1-2; D gene ambiguous. TRBV5-3 is classed as an ORF, of uncertain function. The CDR3 length is 12 residues. V shed 2 bases and J shed 12 bases, with 14 bases lying between them. The CDR3 bases are TGTGCCAGAAGCTTTCTCGGGTCCCCGCACACCTTC. Protein product: CARSFLGSPHTF.

This chain joins TRBV24-1 and TRBJ2-3, with TRBD2 as a possible D gene (6 bases). V was clipped by 10 bases and J by 3 bases, with 16 bases between them. The CDR3 contains 14 residues. CDR1 is KGHDR, CDR2 SFDVKD, per germline. The DNA for the CDR3 is TGTGCCACTTCCGGGACTGGTTGGACAGATACGCAGTATTTT. Residues: CATSGTGWTDTQYF.

The rearrangement uses TRBV11-3 and TRBJ2-1; D perhaps matches TRBD1 (5 bases). The CDR3 spans 15 residues. Trimming removed 0 bases at V and 5 bases at J, with 11 bases between. Per germline, CDR1 SGHNT and CDR2 YENEEA. CDR3 sequence reads: CASSLEGTQDNEQFF. CDR3 nucleotide sequence: TGTGCCAGCAGCTTAGAAGGAACACAGGACAATGAGCAGTTCTTC.

The table lists this clone with a few counts. The chain joins TRBV5-4 to TRBJ2-7; D is unclear. Trimming shortened V by 4 bases and J by 0 bases, and 8 bases separated the two germline ends. The CDR3 runs to 13 residues. CDR1 and CDR2 from the germline V gene are SGHNT and YYREEE (reference sequence). The CDR3 loop reads CASSPFNSYEQYF. CDR3 sequence (DNA): TGTGCCAGCAGCCCCTTTAACTCCTACGAGCAGTACTTC.

The chain employs TRBV7-9 and TRBJ2-1, with unresolved D. This CDR3 has 13 amino acids. V lost 2 bases, J lost 7 bases, and 9 bases lay in between. Germline-derived CDR1 and CDR2 are SEHNR and FQNEAQ (reference sequence). CDR3 amino acids: CASSLTALNEQFF. CDR3 DNA sequence: TGTGCCAGCAGCTTAACCGCGTTGAATGAGCAGTTCTTC.

The chain's CDR3 is CASSPGWGFEAFF. CDR3 nucleotides: TGTGCCAGCAGTCCGGGGTGGGGATTTGAAGCTTTCTTT. The V call is TRBV12-3 or TRBV12-4, the J call TRBJ1-1; D not resolved. V was trimmed by 5 bases and J by 7 bases, leaving 14 bases between them. This CDR3 is 13 amino acids long.

This clone was detected only once. This rearrangement joins TRBV7-7 to TRBJ1-4, with 12 nucleotides matching TRBD1. This CDR3 region has 18 residues. Germline CDR1 SSHAT, CDR2 FNYEAQ (reference sequence). The V segment lost 4 bases and the J segment 4 bases; nucleotides outside the gene matches: 10. The CDR3 nucleotides are TGTGCCAGCAGCTGTCGCCGGGACAGGGGGCTTGTTAATGAAAAACTGTTTTTT. This sequence encodes CASSCRRDRGLVNEKLFF.

The chain is built from TRBV6-6 and TRBJ2-7, with 12 bases that match TRBD1. The V segment lost 6 bases and the J segment 1 base; nucleotides outside the gene matches: 16. The CDR3 runs to 19 residues. Germline V gives CDR1 MNHNY, CDR2 SVGAGI (reference sequence). The CDR3 region has the DNA TGTGCCAGCAGCCGAGGGAAGGGACAGGGGGCGCCCCGATCCTACGAGCAGTACTTC. Its protein product is CASSRGKGQGAPRSYEQYF.

Concerning this clone: Other DNA sequences in this sample translate to the same CDR3. The V gene is TRBV19, the J gene TRBJ2-5; 9 nucleotides align to TRBD1. Germline CDR1 reads LNHDA; CDR2 reads SQIVND (reference sequence). Trimming cost V 3 bases and J 1 base; bases outside gene matches: 0. The CDR3 covers 14 residues. The DNA of the CDR3 is TGTGCCAGTAGTATGGGACAGGGCCAAGAGACCCAGTACTTC. Residues: CASSMGQGQETQYF. Using reference TRBV19 and TRBJ2-5 for the parts outside the CDR3, the full variable domain is DGGITQSPKYLFRKEGQNVTLSCEQNLNHDAMYWYRQDPGQGLRLIYYSQIVNDFQKGDIAEGYSVSREKKESFPLTVTSAQKNPTAFYLCASSMGQGQETQYFGPGTRLLVL.